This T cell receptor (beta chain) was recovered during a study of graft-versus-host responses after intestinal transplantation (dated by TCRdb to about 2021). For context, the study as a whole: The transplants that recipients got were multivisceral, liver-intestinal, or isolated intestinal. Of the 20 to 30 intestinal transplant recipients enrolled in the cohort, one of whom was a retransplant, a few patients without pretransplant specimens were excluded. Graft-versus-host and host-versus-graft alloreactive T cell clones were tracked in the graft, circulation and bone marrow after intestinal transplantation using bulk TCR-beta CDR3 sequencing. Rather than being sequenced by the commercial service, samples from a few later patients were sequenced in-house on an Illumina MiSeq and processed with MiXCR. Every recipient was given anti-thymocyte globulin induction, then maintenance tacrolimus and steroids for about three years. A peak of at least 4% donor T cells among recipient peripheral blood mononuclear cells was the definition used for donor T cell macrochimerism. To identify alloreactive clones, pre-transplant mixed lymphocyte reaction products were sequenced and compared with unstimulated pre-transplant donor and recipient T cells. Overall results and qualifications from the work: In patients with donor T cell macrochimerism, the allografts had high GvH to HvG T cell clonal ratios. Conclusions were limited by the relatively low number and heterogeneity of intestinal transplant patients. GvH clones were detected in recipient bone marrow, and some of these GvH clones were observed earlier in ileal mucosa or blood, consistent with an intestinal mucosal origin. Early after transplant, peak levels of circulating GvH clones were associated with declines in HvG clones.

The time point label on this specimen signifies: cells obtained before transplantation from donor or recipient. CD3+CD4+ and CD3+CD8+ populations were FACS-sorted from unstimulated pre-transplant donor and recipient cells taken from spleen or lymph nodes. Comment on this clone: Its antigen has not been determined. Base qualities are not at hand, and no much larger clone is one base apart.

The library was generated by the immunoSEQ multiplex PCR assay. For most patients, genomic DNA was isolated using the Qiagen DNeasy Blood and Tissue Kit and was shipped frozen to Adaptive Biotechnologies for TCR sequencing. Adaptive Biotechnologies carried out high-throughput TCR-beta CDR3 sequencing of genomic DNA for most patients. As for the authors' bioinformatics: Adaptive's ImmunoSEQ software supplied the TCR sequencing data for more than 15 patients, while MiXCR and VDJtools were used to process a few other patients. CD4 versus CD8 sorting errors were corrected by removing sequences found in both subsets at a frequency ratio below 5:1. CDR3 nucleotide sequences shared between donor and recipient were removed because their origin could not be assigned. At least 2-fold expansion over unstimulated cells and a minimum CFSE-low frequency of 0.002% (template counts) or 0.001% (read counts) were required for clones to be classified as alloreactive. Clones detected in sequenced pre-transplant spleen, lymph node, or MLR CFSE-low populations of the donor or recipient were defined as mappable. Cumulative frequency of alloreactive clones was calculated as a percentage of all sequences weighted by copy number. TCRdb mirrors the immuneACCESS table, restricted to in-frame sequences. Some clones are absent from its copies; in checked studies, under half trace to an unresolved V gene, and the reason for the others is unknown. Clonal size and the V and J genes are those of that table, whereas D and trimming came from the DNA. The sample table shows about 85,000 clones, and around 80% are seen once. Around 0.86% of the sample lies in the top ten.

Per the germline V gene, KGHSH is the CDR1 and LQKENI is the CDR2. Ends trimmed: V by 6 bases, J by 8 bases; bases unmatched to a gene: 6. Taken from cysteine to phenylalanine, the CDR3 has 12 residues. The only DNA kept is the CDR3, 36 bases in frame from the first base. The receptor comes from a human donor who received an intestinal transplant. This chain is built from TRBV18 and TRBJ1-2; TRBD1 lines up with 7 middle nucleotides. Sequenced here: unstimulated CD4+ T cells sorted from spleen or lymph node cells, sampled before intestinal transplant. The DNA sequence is TGTGCCAGCTCCCTGACAGGGCTCGGCTACACCTTC. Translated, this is CASSLTGLGYTF.